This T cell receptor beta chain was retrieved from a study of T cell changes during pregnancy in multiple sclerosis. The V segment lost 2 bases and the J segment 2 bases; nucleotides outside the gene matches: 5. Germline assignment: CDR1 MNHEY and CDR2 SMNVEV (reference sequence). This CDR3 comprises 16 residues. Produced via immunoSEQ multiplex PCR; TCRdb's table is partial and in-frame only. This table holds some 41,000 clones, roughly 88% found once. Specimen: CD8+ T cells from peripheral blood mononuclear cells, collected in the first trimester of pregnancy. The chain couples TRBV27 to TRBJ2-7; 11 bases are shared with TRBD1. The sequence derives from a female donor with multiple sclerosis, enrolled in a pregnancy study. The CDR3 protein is CASSLPPGQGAYEQYF. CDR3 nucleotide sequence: TGTGCCAGCAGTTTACCCCCGGGACAGGGGGCCTACGAGCAGTACTTC.